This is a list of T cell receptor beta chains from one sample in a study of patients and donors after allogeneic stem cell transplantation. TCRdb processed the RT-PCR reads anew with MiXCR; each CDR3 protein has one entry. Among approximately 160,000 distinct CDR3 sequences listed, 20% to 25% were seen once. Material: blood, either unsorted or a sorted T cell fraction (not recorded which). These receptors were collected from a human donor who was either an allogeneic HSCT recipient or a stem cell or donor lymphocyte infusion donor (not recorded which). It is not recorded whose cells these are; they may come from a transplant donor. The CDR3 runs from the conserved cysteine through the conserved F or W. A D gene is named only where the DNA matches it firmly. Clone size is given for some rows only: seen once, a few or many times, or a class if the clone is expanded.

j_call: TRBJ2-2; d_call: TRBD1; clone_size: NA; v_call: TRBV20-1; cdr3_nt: TGCAGTGCCGCAGGACAGGGGGCCAGGGAGCTGTTTTTT; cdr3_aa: CSAAGQGARELFF
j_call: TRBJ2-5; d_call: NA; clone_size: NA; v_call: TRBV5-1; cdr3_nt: TGCGCCAGCAGCTCCCCGACTCAAGAGACCCAGTACTTC; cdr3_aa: CASSSPTQETQYF
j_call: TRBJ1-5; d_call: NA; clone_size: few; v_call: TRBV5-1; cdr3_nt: TGCGCCAGCAGCTCAGGTGTCAATCAGCCCCAGCATTTT; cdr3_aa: CASSSGVNQPQHF
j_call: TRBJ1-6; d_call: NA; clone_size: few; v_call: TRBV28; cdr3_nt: TGTGCCAGCACCGTTACAGGGCGTCGTTCTTCACCCCTCCACTTT; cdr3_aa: CASTVTGRRSSPLHF
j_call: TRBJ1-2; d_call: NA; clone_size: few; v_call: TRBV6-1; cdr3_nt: TGTGCCAGCGTCGACGGCTATGGCTACACCTTC; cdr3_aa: CASVDGYGYTF
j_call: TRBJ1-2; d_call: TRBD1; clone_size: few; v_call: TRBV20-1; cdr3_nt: TGCAGTGCTAGAGATTACGGCAGGGGGCATGGCTATGGCTACACCTTC; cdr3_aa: CSARDYGRGHGYGYTF
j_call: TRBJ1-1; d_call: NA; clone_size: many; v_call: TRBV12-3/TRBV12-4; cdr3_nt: TGTGCCAGCAGTTTTGGGGGGGGTAGAAACACTGAAGCTTTCTTT; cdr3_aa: CASSFGGGRNTEAFF
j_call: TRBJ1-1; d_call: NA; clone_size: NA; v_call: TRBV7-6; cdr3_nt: TGTGCCAGCAGCGGAACGTTGGACACTGAAGCTTTCTTT; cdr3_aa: CASSGTLDTEAFF
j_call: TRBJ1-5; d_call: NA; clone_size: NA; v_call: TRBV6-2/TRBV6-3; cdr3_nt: TGTGCCAGCAGTGACCCCAATCAGCCCCAGCATTTT; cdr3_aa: CASSDPNQPQHF
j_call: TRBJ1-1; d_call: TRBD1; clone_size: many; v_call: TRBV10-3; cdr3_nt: TGTGCCATCAGTCCTCCCCACAGGGGGGACACTGAAGCTTTCTTT; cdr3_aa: CAISPPHRGDTEAFF
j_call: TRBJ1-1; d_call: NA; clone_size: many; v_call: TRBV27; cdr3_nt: TGTGCCAGCAGTTTATTCGGCAGTCCCACTGAAGCTTTCTTT; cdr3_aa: CASSLFGSPTEAFF
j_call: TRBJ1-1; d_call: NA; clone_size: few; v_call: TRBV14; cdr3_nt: TGTGCCAGCAGCTCAGGAGGGAAAGCTTTCTTT; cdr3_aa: CASSSGGKAFF
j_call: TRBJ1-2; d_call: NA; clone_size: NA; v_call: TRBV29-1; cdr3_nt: TGCAGCGTTGTTCAGGGGTATGGCTACACCTTC; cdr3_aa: CSVVQGYGYTF
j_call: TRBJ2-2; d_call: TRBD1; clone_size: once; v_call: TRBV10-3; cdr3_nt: TGTGCCATCACCGAGGGACAGGCCACCGGGGAGCTGTTTTTT; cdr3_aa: CAITEGQATGELFF
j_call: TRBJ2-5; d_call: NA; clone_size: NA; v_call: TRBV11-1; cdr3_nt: TGTGCCAGCAGCTTAGCGAAACAAGAGACCCAGTACTTC; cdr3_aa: CASSLAKQETQYF
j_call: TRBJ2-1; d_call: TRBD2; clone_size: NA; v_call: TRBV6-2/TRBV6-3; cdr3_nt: TGTGCCAGCAGTTTGATGACTAGCGGGAGATGGGATAATGAGCAGTTCTTC; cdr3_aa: CASSLMTSGRWDNEQFF
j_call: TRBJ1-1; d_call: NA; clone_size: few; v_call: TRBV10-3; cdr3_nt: TGTGCCATCAGTGATTTCGAGGGGCTGGGCGCTGAAGCTTTCTTT; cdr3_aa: CAISDFEGLGAEAFF
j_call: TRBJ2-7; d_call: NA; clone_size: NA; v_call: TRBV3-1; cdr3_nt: TGTGCCAGCAGTTACGGGGCAGGGCTCAGTGAGCAGTACTTC; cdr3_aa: CASSYGAGLSEQYF
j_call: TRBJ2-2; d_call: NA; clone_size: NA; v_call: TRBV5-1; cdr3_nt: TGCGCCAGCAGCTCATACTCGAACACCGGGGAGCTGTTTTTT; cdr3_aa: CASSSYSNTGELFF
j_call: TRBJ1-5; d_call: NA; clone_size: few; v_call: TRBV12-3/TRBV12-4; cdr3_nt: TGTGCCAGCACCCCCAGGGACGGGCAGCCCCAGCATTTT; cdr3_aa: CASTPRDGQPQHF
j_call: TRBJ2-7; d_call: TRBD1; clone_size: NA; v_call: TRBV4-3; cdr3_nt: TGCGCCAGCAGCCAATCAAGGGGAGACAGGGACATCTACGAGCAGTACTTC; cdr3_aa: CASSQSRGDRDIYEQYF
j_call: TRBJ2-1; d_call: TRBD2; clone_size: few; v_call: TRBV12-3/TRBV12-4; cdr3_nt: TGTGCCAGCAGTCTCTCTCTAGCGGGGGGTCGGAATGAGCAGTTCTTC; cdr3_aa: CASSLSLAGGRNEQFF
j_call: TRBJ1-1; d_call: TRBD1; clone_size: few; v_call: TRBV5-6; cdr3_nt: TGTGCCAGCAGCCCGCCCGGGACAGTTGAAGCTTTCTTT; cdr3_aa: CASSPPGTVEAFF
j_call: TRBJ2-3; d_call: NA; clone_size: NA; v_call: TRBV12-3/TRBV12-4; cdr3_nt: TGTGCCAGCAGTTTTGCTAGCGCCGGCACAGATACGCAGTATTTT; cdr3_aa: CASSFASAGTDTQYF
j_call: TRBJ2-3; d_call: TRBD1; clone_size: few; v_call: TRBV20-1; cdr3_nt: TGCAGTGCTAGGGGCCGGGACAGGGGCACAGATACGCAGTATTTT; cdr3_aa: CSARGRDRGTDTQYF
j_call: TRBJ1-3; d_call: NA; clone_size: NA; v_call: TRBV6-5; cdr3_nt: TGTGCCAGCAGTTACACAGAAGGAAACACCATATATTTT; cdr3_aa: CASSYTEGNTIYF
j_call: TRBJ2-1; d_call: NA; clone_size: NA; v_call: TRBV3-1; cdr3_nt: TGTGCCAGCAGCCAAACGATCACTAGAGATGAGCAGTTCTTC; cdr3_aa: CASSQTITRDEQFF
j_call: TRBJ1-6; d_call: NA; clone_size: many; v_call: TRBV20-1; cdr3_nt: TGCAGTGCTAGGACGGGGCAGAATAATTCACCCCTCCACTTT; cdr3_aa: CSARTGQNNSPLHF
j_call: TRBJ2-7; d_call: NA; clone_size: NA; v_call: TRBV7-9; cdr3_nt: TGTGCCAGCAGCTCTAAACAGGACACGAACGAGCAGTACTTC; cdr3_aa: CASSSKQDTNEQYF
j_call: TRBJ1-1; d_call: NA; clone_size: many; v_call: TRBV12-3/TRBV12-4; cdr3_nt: TGTGCCAGCACCGTGGACCGAATTAACACTGAAGCTTTCTTT; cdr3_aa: CASTVDRINTEAFF
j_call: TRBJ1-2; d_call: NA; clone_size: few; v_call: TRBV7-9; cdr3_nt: TGTGCCAGCAGCCCCCAGGCCGGACAGCTCTATGGCTACACCTTC; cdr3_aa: CASSPQAGQLYGYTF
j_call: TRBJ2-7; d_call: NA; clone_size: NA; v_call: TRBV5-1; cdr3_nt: TGCGCCAGCAGTGGGGGAGTTAACGAGCAGTACTTC; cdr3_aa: CASSGGVNEQYF
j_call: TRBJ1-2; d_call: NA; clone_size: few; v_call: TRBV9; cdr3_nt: TGTGCCAGCAGCGTAGCCCCCTATGGCTACACCTTC; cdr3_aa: CASSVAPYGYTF
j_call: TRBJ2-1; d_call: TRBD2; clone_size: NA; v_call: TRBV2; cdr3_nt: TGTGCCAGCCAAAGACTAGCGGGGGGCCTGAAGAGCTCCTACAATGAGCAGTTCTTC; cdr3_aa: CASQRLAGGLKSSYNEQFF
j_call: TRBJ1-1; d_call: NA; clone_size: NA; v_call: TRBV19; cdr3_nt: TGTGCCAGTAGTATAGCCCGGGACGGAGAAGCTTTCTTT; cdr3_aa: CASSIARDGEAFF